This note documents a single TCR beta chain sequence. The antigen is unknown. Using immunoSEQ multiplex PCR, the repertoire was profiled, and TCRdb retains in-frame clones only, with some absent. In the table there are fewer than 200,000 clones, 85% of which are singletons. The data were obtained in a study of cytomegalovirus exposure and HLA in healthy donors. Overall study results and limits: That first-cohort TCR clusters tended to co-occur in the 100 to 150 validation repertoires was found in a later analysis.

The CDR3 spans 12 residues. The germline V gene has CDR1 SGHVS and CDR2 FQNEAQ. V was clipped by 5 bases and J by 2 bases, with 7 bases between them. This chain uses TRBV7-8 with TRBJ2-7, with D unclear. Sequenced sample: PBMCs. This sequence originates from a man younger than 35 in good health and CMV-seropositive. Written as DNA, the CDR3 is TGTGCCAGCAGCCTCTATGCCTACGAGCAGTACTTC. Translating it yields CASSLYAYEQYF.